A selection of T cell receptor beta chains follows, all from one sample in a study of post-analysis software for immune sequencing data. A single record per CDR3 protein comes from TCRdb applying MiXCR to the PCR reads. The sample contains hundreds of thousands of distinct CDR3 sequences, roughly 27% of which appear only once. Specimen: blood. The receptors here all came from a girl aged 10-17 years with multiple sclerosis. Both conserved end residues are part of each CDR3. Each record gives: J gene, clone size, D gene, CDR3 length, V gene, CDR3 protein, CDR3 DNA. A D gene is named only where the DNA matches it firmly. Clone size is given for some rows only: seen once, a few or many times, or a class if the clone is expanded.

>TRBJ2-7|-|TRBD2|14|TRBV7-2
CASSLAGLGFEQYF
TGTGCCAGCAGCTTAGCGGGACTAGGCTTCGAGCAGTACTTC
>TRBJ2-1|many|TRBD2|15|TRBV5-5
CASSPTSGGSYEQFF
TGTGCCAGCAGCCCTACTAGCGGGGGGTCGTATGAGCAGTTCTTC
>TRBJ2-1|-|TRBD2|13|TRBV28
CASRSGGGNEQFF
TGTGCCAGCAGGTCAGGCGGGGGGAATGAGCAGTTCTTC
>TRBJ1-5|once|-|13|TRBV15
CATSRDGYQPQHF
TGTGCCACCAGCAGAGACGGGTATCAGCCCCAGCATTTT
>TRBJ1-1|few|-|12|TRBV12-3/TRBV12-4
CASSLQGWEAFF
TGTGCCAGCAGTCTCCAAGGTTGGGAGGCTTTCTTT
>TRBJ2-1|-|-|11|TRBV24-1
CATTSRNEQFF
TGTGCCACCACTAGCCGCAATGAGCAGTTCTTC
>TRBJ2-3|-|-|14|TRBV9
CANSAGSHTDTQYF
TGTGCCAACAGCGCCGGGTCCCACACAGATACGCAGTATTTT
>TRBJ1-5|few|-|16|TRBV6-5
CASSLRAGAVNQPQHF
TGTGCCAGCAGCTTACGGGCGGGGGCGGTGAATCAGCCCCAGCATTTT
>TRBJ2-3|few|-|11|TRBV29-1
CSATRGDTQYF
TGCAGCGCCACCCGTGGGGATACGCAGTATTTT
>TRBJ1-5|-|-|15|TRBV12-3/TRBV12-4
CASRGLRDPNQPQHF
TGTGCCAGCAGGGGACTCCGGGATCCCAATCAGCCCCAGCATTTT
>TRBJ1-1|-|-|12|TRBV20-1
CSARIMEFEAFF
TGCAGTGCTAGGATTATGGAGTTTGAAGCTTTCTTT
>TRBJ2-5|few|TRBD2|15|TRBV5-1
CASSRGTLAAETQYF
TGCGCCAGCAGCCGGGGGACACTAGCGGCCGAGACCCAGTACTTC
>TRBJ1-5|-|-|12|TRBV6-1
CASSEDDQPQHF
TGTGCCAGCAGTGAAGATGATCAGCCCCAGCATTTT
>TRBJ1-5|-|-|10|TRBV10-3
CAISRSDQHF
TGTGCCATCAGTAGGAGCGACCAGCATTTT
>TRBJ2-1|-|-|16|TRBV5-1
CASSLYLGSGYNEQFF
TGCGCCAGCAGCCTTTATCTGGGGAGCGGATACAATGAGCAGTTCTTC
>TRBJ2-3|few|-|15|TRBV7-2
CASSSRRGPTDTQYF
TGTGCCAGCAGCTCCCGACGGGGGCCCACAGATACGCAGTATTTT
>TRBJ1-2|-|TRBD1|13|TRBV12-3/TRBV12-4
CASRTGDGDGYTF
TGTGCCAGCAGGACAGGGGACGGCGATGGCTACACCTTC
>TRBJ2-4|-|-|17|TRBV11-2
CASSPRGTLLAKNIQYF
TGTGCCAGCAGCCCCCGAGGGACATTATTAGCCAAAAACATTCAGTACTTC
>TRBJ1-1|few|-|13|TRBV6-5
CASRASRNTEAFF
TGTGCCAGCAGGGCGAGTCGGAACACTGAAGCTTTCTTT
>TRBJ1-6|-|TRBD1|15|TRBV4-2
CASSYGQGAITPLHF
TGTGCCAGCAGCTACGGACAGGGGGCAATAACACCCCTCCACTTT
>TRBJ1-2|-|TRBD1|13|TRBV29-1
CSVGTEVNYGYTF
TGCAGCGTCGGGACAGAGGTGAACTATGGCTACACCTTC
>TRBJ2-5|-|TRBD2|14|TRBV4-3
CASSSRGGPETQYF
TGCGCCAGCAGCTCTCGCGGGGGGCCGGAGACCCAGTACTTC